This T cell receptor beta chain was recorded in a study of CD8 T cells in ankylosing spondylitis. TCRdb redid the calling of the 5' RACE reads with MiXCR, one entry per CDR3 protein. The data contain about 240,000 distinct CDR3 sequences, under 30% of them seen just once; the ten biggest clones take up approximately 0.61%. J gave up 4 bases and V 5 bases, and 7 bases lay outside the gene matches. Germline V CDR1 and CDR2: DFQATT, SNEGSKA (reference sequence). The CDR3 runs to 14 residues. The V and J genes are TRBV20-1 and TRBJ2-3, with 9 bases fitting TRBD2. Material for sequencing was blood, either unsorted or a sorted T cell fraction (not recorded which). This receptor was identified in a male donor with ankylosing spondylitis or in good health (not recorded which). CDR3 DNA: TGCAGTGCTTCGCGGGGGGGCCAGGCAGATACGCAGTATTTT. This gives the protein CSASRGGQADTQYF.